The 17 T cell receptor beta chains presented below share a single source sample, sequenced in a study of ipilimumab plus nivolumab after autologous stem cell transplantation (dated by TCRdb to the early 2020s). Library creation used the immunoSEQ multiplex PCR assay. In TCRdb, the immuneACCESS table is reduced to in-frame sequences with V and J assigned. These tables do not hold every clone; where another copy was compared, an unresolved V gene accounts for under half, and the others remain unexplained. A total of about 83,000 clones appear in this sample, over 80% of them only once. The ten biggest clones cover approximately 2.2% of the sample. Here the sequenced sample was PBMCs, taken in a trial of ipilimumab plus nivolumab as post-transplant consolidation. These receptor sequences come from a male donor with diffuse large B-cell lymphoma.

The J gene is TRBJ2-5, the V gene TRBV9, with TRBD2 identical over 9 bases. J lost 5 bases, V lost 3 bases, and 8 bases had no gene match. Per germline, CDR1 SGDLS and CDR2 YYNGEE. This CDR3 has 15 residues. CDR3 coding DNA: TGTGCCAGCAGCGGGGAGCGGGGGGTCCGGGAGACCCAGTACTTC. This codes for CASSGERGVRETQYF.

The gene calls are TRBV18 and TRBJ2-1; D might be TRBD1 (5 bases). CDR3 length: 15 amino acids. Trimming removed 5 bases from V and 6 bases from J, with 17 bases in between. Germline V gene lookup returns CDR1 KGHSH and CDR2 LQKENI. CDR3 sequence: CASSTRTQNSNEQFF. CDR3 sequence (DNA): TGTGCCAGCTCAACCAGGACACAGAACAGCAATGAGCAGTTCTTC.

This chain links TRBV5-1 with TRBJ2-4; D may match TRBD1 or TRBD2 (6 bases each). The ends were cut back, 4 bases at V and 8 bases at J, with 19 bases in the middle. This CDR3 is 15 amino acids long. Germline CDR1 reads SGHRS; CDR2 reads YFSETQ. CDR3 nucleotide sequence: TGCGCCAGCAGCCCCGGGGGCTCCATCGGGGACATTCAGTACTTC. Translated, it gives CASSPGGSIGDIQYF.

The chain recombines TRBV7-9 with TRBJ2-2; possibly TRBD1 or TRBD2 for D (5 bases each). Looked up from germline, CDR1 is SEHNR and CDR2 is FQNEAQ (reference sequence). Trimming cost V 3 bases and J 4 bases, with 9 bases left between them. The CDR3 spans 14 residues. The CDR3: CASSFLGTTGELFF. CDR3 coding DNA: TGTGCCAGCAGCTTCTTAGGGACCACCGGGGAGCTGTTTTTT.

The V and J genes are TRBV7-2 and TRBJ1-1; D is unresolved. The V end was cut by 4 bases, the J end by 0 bases, with 6 bases between. This CDR3 spans 13 amino acids. The germline gives CDR1 SGHTA, CDR2 FQGNSA. CDR3 loop: CASSWQVNTEAFF. CDR3 coding DNA: TGTGCCAGCAGCTGGCAGGTGAACACTGAAGCTTTCTTT.

The V gene is TRBV21-1, the J gene TRBJ1-2. TRBV21-1 is reported as a pseudogene. The CDR3 loop spans 17 amino acids. The CDR3 DNA follows: TGTGCCAGCAGCTTATACCATGAAGGGAAGCGTAGCTATGGCTACACCTTC. It translates to CASSLYHEGKRSYGYTF.

The chain joins TRBV18 to TRBJ2-7, with TRBD2 matching 7 bases. The CDR3 extends over 18 amino acids. With 5 bases clipped from V and 5 bases from J, the junction kept 21 bases outside the gene matches. CDR1 KGHSH and CDR2 LQKENI come from the germline V gene. The CDR3 region is CASSEKRDYAREAHEQYF. The CDR3 bases are TGTGCCAGCTCAGAAAAGAGGGACTACGCTCGGGAAGCCCACGAGCAGTACTTC.

A few counts support this clone. J is TRBJ2-3 and V is TRBV5-1, with a tentative D call TRBD2 (6 bases). From germline, CDR1 is SGHRS and CDR2 YFSETQ. V was trimmed by 0 bases and J by 0 bases, leaving 8 bases between them. The CDR3 is made up of 15 amino acids. CDR3 region: CASSLVGTSTDTQYF. CDR3 in DNA: TGCGCCAGCAGCTTGGTAGGGACTAGCACAGATACGCAGTATTTT.

V usage is TRBV7-2 and J usage is TRBJ1-1; 8 bases are shared with TRBD1. Germline V gene lookup returns CDR1 SGHTA and CDR2 FQGNSA. The CDR3 has 15 residues. V gave up 6 bases and J gave up 5 bases; unmatched junction bases: 11. In DNA form, the CDR3 reads TGTGCCAGCAGACAGGGGGACTTGGCCTTGACTGAAGCTTTCTTT. This gives the protein CASRQGDLALTEAFF.

The CDR3 loop is CASSLVPLAGGKETQYF. The CDR3 region has the DNA TGTGCCAGCAGCTTGGTCCCCTTAGCGGGGGGGAAAGAGACCCAGTACTTC. The chain recombines TRBV5-5 with TRBJ2-5, with 11 positions matching TRBD2. Trimming removed 0 bases from V and 3 bases from J; junction bases left unmatched: 7. CDR1 and CDR2 from the germline V gene are SGHKS and YYEKEE (reference sequence). CDR3 size: 17 residues.

The gene calls are TRBV4-2 and TRBJ2-7; maybe TRBD2 (6 bases). Trimming cost V 1 base and J 2 bases, with 12 bases left between them. CDR3 size: 15 residues. Per the germline V gene, CDR1 is LGHNA and CDR2 is YNFKEQ. Here the CDR3 reads CASSQGLAITYEQYF. CDR3 nucleotide sequence: TGTGCCAGCAGCCAAGGTCTAGCGATTACCTACGAGCAGTACTTC.

J is TRBJ2-7 and V is TRBV30; 11 positions agree with TRBD2. V lost 8 bases to trimming and J lost 7 bases; unmatched junction nucleotides: 7. CDR3 length: 12 amino acids. Germline V gene sequence: CDR1 GTSNPN, CDR2 SVGIG (reference sequence). CDR3 protein: CASSGGALEQYF. CDR3 nucleotides: TGTGCCAGTAGCGGGGGGGCCTTGGAGCAGTACTTC.

The chain's CDR3 is CASSQDIPRRSWESSYEQYF. For the CDR3, the DNA is TGCGCCAGCAGCCAAGATATCCCCCGCCGCAGTTGGGAGAGCTCCTACGAGCAGTACTTC. This chain links TRBV4-3 with TRBJ2-7; a weak D match, TRBD2 (5 bases). CDR3 length: 20 amino acids. Germline CDR1 is LGHNA and CDR2 is YSLEER. Trimming pared 0 bases from V and 0 bases from J, leaving 24 bases between.

This clone has a handful of counts. The chain is built from TRBV6-1 and TRBJ1-5; D remains ambiguous. Germline CDR1 and CDR2: MNHNS and SASEGT. This CDR3 has 12 residues. V was pared by 9 bases and J by 6 bases, with 12 bases between. The CDR3 spells CASTSWGQPQHF. The CDR3 coding sequence is TGTGCCAGTACCTCTTGGGGTCAGCCCCAGCATTTT.

The chain combines TRBV6-6 with TRBJ1-5; D not certain. Germline CDR1 and CDR2: MNHNY and SVGAGI (reference sequence). V was trimmed by 5 bases and J by 5 bases, leaving 7 bases between them. This CDR3 spans 12 amino acids. The CDR3 loop reads CASSPGDQPQHF. DNA for the CDR3: TGTGCCAGCAGTCCCGGAGATCAGCCCCAGCATTTT.

This clone was seen only once. The V and J genes are TRBV11-2 and TRBJ2-7, with 10 positions matching TRBD1. With V trimmed by 5 bases and J by 6 bases, 10 bases remained unmatched. The CDR3 is 15 amino acids. Germline values: CDR1 SGHAT, CDR2 FQNNGV. The CDR3 spells CASSLDRGFAIEQYF. CDR3 sequence (DNA): TGTGCCAGCAGCCTGGACAGGGGGTTCGCGATCGAGCAGTACTTC.

This clone was detected once. This chain connects TRBV5-4 to TRBJ2-5; TRBD2 is a possible D gene (5 bases). Per germline, CDR1 SGHNT and CDR2 YYREEE (reference sequence). The V gene lost 0 bases and the J gene lost 5 bases, with 11 bases spanning the gap. The CDR3 contains 14 residues. In DNA form, the CDR3 reads TGTGCCAGCAGCTTGGGTCCGGGGTTGGAGACCCAGTACTTC. Its translation: CASSLGPGLETQYF.